This T cell receptor beta chain was identified in a study of T cell responses to AZD1222 COVID-19 vaccine. Study-level findings and limits: Only a handful of AZD1222 recipients, several in all, had baseline seropositivity. Regions 160-218 and 743-854 held dominance among vaccine-associated CD4 TCRs, which spanned spike.

CDR3 length: 11 residues. From germline, CDR1 is LGHDT and CDR2 YNNKEL (reference sequence). Between the trimmed V and J ends, which lost 6 bases and 12 bases, there was a span of 9 bases. Comment on this clone: Its antigen is not known.

Assay used: immunoSEQ multiplex PCR; TCRdb lists only in-frame clones, some missing. This table holds some 200,000 clones, approximately 93% found once. This chain connects TRBV3-1 (or the pseudogene TRBV3-2) to TRBJ1-6, with a tentative D call TRBD1 (5 bases). The sequence derives from an adult in good health. This specimen consisted of peripheral blood, obtained on day 0 of AZD1222 vaccination. Here the CDR3 reads CASSSGGPLHF. In nucleotides, the CDR3 is TGTGCCAGCAGTAGCGGGGGACCCCTCCACTTT.